This TCR beta chain was retrieved from a study of OX40 agonist ivuxolimab in advanced cancers. The wider study: Subjects had a mean age of around 60 years, with a range of roughly 20 to 79; 82.7% were male. Participants could have had prior anti-PD-1, anti-PD-L1 or anti-CTLA-4 therapy, and about 37% had some.

On this clone: The antigen is unknown.

Study findings and constraints: Partial responders at 0.1-3.0 mg/kg showed near-lowest clonal expansion.

This CDR3 is 15 amino acids long. The germline V gene encodes CDR1 MNHNS and CDR2 SASEGT. V was cut by 1 base and J by 3 bases, with 13 bases left in between. TCRdb's table, derived via immunoSEQ multiplex PCR, lists solely in-frame clones and lacks some. The sample includes approximately 160,000 clones, 85% to 95% seen only once; the top ten take approximately 0.3%. The chain uses TRBV6-1 and TRBJ2-7; D unclear. This TCR was sampled from an adult with an advanced solid tumor such as melanoma, head and neck, liver or kidney cancer. The sequences come from CD4+ or CD8+ T cells sorted from blood, collected in a trial of the OX40 agonist ivuxolimab. The CDR3 nucleotides are TGTGCCAGCAGTGAAGATGGCAGAGGCTACTACGAGCAGTACTTC. Translated: CASSEDGRGYYEQYF.